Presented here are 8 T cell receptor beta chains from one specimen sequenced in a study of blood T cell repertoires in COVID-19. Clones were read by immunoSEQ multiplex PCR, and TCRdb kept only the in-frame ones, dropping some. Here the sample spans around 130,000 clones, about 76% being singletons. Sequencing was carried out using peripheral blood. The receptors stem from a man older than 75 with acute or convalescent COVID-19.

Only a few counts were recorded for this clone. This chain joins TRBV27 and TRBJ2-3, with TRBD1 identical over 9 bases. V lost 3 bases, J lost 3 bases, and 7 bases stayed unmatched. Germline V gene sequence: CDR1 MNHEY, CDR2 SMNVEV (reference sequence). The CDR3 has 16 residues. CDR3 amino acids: CASSFAGTGRTDTQYF. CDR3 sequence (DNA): TGTGCCAGCAGTTTTGCCGGGACAGGGAGGACAGATACGCAGTATTTT.

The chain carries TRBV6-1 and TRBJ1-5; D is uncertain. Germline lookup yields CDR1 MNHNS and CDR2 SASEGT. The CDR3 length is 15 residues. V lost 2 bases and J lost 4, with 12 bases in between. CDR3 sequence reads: CASSEQVTLNQPQHF. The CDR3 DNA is TGTGCCAGCAGTGAACAGGTTACCTTGAATCAGCCCCAGCATTTT.

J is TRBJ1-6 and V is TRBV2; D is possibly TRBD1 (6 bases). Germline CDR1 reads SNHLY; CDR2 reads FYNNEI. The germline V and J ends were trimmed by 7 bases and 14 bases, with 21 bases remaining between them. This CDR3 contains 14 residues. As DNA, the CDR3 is TGTGCCAGCACCCCACGACAGGACCAATCTACCCTCCACTTT. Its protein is CASTPRQDQSTLHF.

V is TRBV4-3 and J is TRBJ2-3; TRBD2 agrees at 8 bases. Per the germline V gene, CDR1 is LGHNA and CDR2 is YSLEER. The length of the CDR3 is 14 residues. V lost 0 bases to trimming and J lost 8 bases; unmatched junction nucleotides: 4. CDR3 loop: CASSQEPGGVTQYF. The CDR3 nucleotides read TGCGCCAGCAGCCAAGAGCCCGGGGGGGTTACGCAGTATTTT.

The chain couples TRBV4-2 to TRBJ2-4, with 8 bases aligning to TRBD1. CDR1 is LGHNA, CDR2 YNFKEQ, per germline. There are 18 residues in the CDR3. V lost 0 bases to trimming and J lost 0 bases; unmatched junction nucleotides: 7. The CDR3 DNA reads TGTGCCAGCAGCCAAGATATGTGGACAGGGATAGCCAAAAACATTCAGTACTTC. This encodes CASSQDMWTGIAKNIQYF.

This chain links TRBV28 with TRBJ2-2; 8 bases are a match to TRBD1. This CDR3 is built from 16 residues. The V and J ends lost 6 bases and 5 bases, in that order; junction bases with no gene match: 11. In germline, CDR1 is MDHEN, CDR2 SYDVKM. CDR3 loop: CASRTLTRGRTGELFF. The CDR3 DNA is TGTGCCAGCAGGACACTGACCAGGGGGCGGACCGGGGAGCTGTTTTTT.

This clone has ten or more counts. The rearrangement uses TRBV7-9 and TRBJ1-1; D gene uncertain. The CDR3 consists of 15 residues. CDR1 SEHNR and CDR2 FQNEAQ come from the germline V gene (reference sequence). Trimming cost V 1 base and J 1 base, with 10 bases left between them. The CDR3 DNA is TGTGCCAGCAGCTTAGGGGCAGCCAGGAACACTGAAGCTTTCTTT. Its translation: CASSLGAARNTEAFF.

The CDR3 DNA follows: TGTGCCAGCAGCTTAGGGGCAGCCAACACTGAAGCTTTCTTT. It codes for CASSLGAANTEAFF. The chain joins TRBV11-1 to TRBJ1-1, with D unclear. Germline values: CDR1 SGHAT, CDR2 FQDESV (reference sequence). The V end lost 1 base, the J end lost 2 bases, and 8 bases lay between the germline ends. The CDR3 has 14 residues.